A selection of T cell receptor beta chains follows, all from one sample in a study of T cell changes during pregnancy in multiple sclerosis. This table comes from immunoSEQ multiplex PCR, and its TCRdb copy is limited to in-frame clones, with some not included. The sample includes about 40,000 clones, around 94% of them seen just once. Sequencing was performed on peripheral blood, taken in the third trimester of pregnancy. All receptors come from a female donor with multiple sclerosis, enrolled in a pregnancy study. The CDR3 runs from the conserved cysteine through the conserved F or W. Each record gives: J gene, V gene, clone size, D gene, CDR3 protein, CDR3 DNA. The D gene is left open where the match is weak. Part of the rows lack a size; the others show once, few, many or a class for expanded clones.

J: TRBJ1-5
V: TRBV18
size: NA
D: TRBD1
CDR3: CASSPTGAGNQPQHF
DNA: TGTGCCAGCTCGCCGACAGGGGCGGGCAATCAGCCCCAGCATTTT

J: TRBJ1-1
V: TRBV7-3
size: NA
D: NA
CDR3: CASSDSWGTEAFF
DNA: TGTGCCAGCAGCGACAGTTGGGGCACTGAAGCTTTCTTT

J: TRBJ2-1
V: TRBV11-3
size: NA
D: NA
CDR3: CASSLGPGGLYNEQFF
DNA: TGTGCCAGCAGCTTAGGCCCGGGTGGTCTGTATAATGAGCAGTTCTTC

J: TRBJ2-1
V: TRBV28
size: once
D: TRBD2
CDR3: CASSLVIGLADNEQFF
DNA: TGTGCCAGCAGTTTGGTCATCGGACTAGCGGACAATGAGCAGTTCTTC

J: TRBJ1-1
V: TRBV2
size: once
D: TRBD1
CDR3: CATQRTGREAFF
DNA: TGTGCCACACAAAGGACAGGGAGGGAAGCTTTCTTT

J: TRBJ2-7
V: TRBV27
size: NA
D: NA
CDR3: CASSQRGGEQYF
DNA: TGTGCCAGCAGTCAAAGGGGAGGCGAGCAGTACTTC

J: TRBJ2-2
V: TRBV7-9
size: NA
D: TRBD1
CDR3: CASRPTGFGSGELFF
DNA: TGTGCCAGCAGACCGACAGGGTTCGGATCCGGGGAGCTGTTTTTT

J: TRBJ2-7
V: TRBV2
size: NA
D: TRBD1
CDR3: CASSSPGTGTYEQYF
DNA: TGTGCCAGCAGTTCACCCGGGACAGGTACCTACGAGCAGTACTTC

J: TRBJ2-2
V: TRBV9
size: NA
D: NA
CDR3: CASSVAANTGELFF
DNA: TGTGCCAGCAGCGTAGCAGCGAACACCGGGGAGCTGTTTTTT

J: TRBJ1-3
V: TRBV4-1
size: NA
D: NA
CDR3: CASSQDGSSGNTIYF
DNA: TGCGCCAGCAGCCAAGATGGGAGCTCTGGAAACACCATATATTTT

J: TRBJ2-7
V: TRBV30
size: NA
D: NA
CDR3: CAWSVVETYEQYF
DNA: TGTGCCTGGAGTGTTGTTGAGACCTACGAGCAGTACTTC